The rows below give T cell receptor beta chains drawn from one sample of a study of blood T cell repertoires in COVID-19. Clones were sequenced by immunoSEQ multiplex PCR, and TCRdb holds only the in-frame ones, with some missing. The profile shows fewer than 95,000 clones, 75% to 90% of them singletons. Sequencing was done on a sample of peripheral blood. The receptors shown here come from a middle-aged man with active or convalescent COVID-19. Both conserved end residues are part of each CDR3.

TRBJ1-1	TRBV10-3	13	CAISDPGRGEAFF
TRBJ1-1	TRBV12-3/TRBV12-4	13	CASGADRDTEAFF
TRBJ1-3	TRBV9	16	CASSVDGRSDGNTIYF
TRBJ2-2	TRBV6-1	14	CASSELWPTGELFF
TRBJ1-5	TRBV6-5	15	CASTRDSSFNQPQHF
TRBJ2-1	TRBV6-6	15	CASSYSSGVDNEQFF
TRBJ2-2	TRBV18	18	CASSPLETSGANTGELFF
TRBJ2-5	TRBV18	15	CASSPGTGEGETQYF
TRBJ2-7	TRBV19	14	CASRGQPSSYEQYF
TRBJ1-1	TRBV4-1	14	CASSRKSEDTEAFF
TRBJ2-1	TRBV6-5	15	CASNQAGGPGNEQFF
TRBJ1-2	TRBV7-8	15	CASSLTQGQADGYTF
TRBJ2-7	TRBV19	13	CASSVADSYEQYF
TRBJ2-1	TRBV30	13	CAWNAGPYNEQFF
TRBJ2-1	TRBV27	14	CASSRLARYNEQFF
TRBJ1-2	TRBV25-1	15	CASSEYGGLGGGYTF
TRBJ2-7	TRBV19	12	CASSGDNYEQYF
TRBJ2-3	TRBV6-6	14	CASNLRDYTDTQYF
TRBJ2-1	TRBV24-1	18	CATSDPSPDRGQSNEQFF
TRBJ1-5	TRBV12-5	12	CASASSNQPQHF
TRBJ2-4	TRBV30	15	CAWNQQGFPKNIQYF
TRBJ2-7	TRBV18	14	CASSPGKGDYEQYF
TRBJ1-1	TRBV5-1	14	CASSLVGGNTEAFF
TRBJ1-1	TRBV28	14	CASRRDRGYTEAFF
TRBJ2-1	TRBV7-2	13	CASSLGAYNEQFF
TRBJ1-1	TRBV4-3	16	CASSQAYRGSHTEAFF
TRBJ2-1	TRBV10-3	13	CATGLAGGNEQFF
TRBJ2-1	TRBV11-2	15	CASSSRPGTGNEQFF
TRBJ1-4	TRBV4-2	15	CASSQLDRGNEKLFF